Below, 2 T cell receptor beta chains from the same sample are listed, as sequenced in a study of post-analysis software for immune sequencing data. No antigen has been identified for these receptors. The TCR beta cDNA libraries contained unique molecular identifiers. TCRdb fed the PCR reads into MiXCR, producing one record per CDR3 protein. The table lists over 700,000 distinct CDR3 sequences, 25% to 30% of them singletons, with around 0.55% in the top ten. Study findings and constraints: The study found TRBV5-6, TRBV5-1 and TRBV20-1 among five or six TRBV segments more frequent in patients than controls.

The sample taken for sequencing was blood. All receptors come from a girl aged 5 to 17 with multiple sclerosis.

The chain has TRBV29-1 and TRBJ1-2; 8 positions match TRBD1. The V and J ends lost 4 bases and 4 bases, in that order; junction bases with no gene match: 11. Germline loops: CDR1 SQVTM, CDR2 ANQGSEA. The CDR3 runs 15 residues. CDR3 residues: CSVGRAGGAGYGYTF. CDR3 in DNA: TGCAGCGTTGGGAGGGCAGGGGGCGCGGGCTATGGCTACACCTTC.

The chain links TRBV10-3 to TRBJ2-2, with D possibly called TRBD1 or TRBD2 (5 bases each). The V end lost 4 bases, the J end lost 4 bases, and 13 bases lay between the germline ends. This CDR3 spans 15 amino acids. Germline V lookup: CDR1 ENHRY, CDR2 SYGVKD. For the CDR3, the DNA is TGTGCCATCAGTGTGGGGGTGTTGGCCACCGGGGAGCTGTTTTTT. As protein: CAISVGVLATGELFF.